This T cell receptor (beta chain) came from a study of T cells in Graves' hyperthyroidism and ophthalmopathy. Study in general: Peripheral blood was collected at initial diagnosis, before any treatment.

This CDR3 is 16 amino acids long. V gave up 3 bases and J gave up 11 bases; unmatched junction bases: 16. Looked up from germline, CDR1 is MNHEY and CDR2 is SVGAGI. A patient was excluded if there was uncontrolled infection, other autoimmune disease, pregnancy or lactation. On the basis of clinical symptoms, serum thyroxine and TRAb, thyroid ultrasound and orbital computed tomography, diagnoses were made. Before ophthalmopathy appeared, progressors gave blood at initial hyperthyroidism diagnosis. Amplification targeted TCR beta CDR3 regions from RNA transcripts. The HTBI primer set served for first-round RT-PCR of the TCR CDR3. TCRdb re-analysed the multiplex PCR reads in MiXCR, keeping a single row per CDR3 protein. The data contain around 700,000 distinct CDR3 sequences, roughly a sixth of them seen just once; the ten biggest clones take up 16%.

Sequenced input: blood. The TCR sequence derives from a woman aged 45-59 years with Graves' hyperthyroidism that later progressed to Graves' ophthalmopathy. The chain joins TRBV6-5 to TRBJ1-5; 7 bases align to TRBD1. The CDR3: CASSYTRTGSPVAQHF. The CDR3 DNA sequence: TGTGCCAGCAGTTATACCCGGACAGGTTCCCCGGTGGCCCAGCATTTT.